The rows below give T cell receptor beta chains drawn from one sample of a study of blood T cell repertoires in COVID-19. Clones were read by immunoSEQ multiplex PCR, and TCRdb kept only the in-frame ones, dropping some. This table holds some 54,000 clones, about 90% found once. The sequencing input was peripheral blood. The source is a man aged 55-75 years with acute or convalescent COVID-19. CDR3s include the opening cysteine and the closing phenylalanine or tryptophan. Fields, in order: CDR3 DNA, CDR3 protein, clone size, D gene, J gene, V gene. The D gene is left open where the match is weak. The size entry is marked missing in some rows and otherwise reads once, few, many or a size class.

DNA: TGTGCCAGCAGCCAGCCAGGGCGTCACGAGCAGTACTTC
CDR3: CASSQPGRHEQYF
size: NA
D: NA
J: TRBJ2-7
V: TRBV14

DNA: TGTGCCAGTAGTATCCGCAGAGGGGGCTTTGAGGAGCTGTTTTTT
CDR3: CASSIRRGGFEELFF
size: NA
D: TRBD1
J: TRBJ2-2
V: TRBV19

DNA: TGTGCCACCAATTCCGGGACACTCGGCTACACCTTC
CDR3: CATNSGTLGYTF
size: few
D: NA
J: TRBJ1-2
V: TRBV28

DNA: TGCGCCAGCAGCCAAGAGTCTTACAATGAGCAGTTCTTC
CDR3: CASSQESYNEQFF
size: NA
D: NA
J: TRBJ2-1
V: TRBV4-3

DNA: TGTGCCAGCAGCCAAGATGAACAGGGGGCGACAGATACGCAGTATTTT
CDR3: CASSQDEQGATDTQYF
size: NA
D: TRBD1
J: TRBJ2-3
V: TRBV4-2

DNA: TGCGCCAGCCATAGACAGGGGGCCTACGAGCAGTACTTC
CDR3: CASHRQGAYEQYF
size: NA
D: TRBD1
J: TRBJ2-7
V: TRBV5-1

DNA: TGTGCCAGCAGCTTAGACAGGGTCCCTCAGCCTAACTATGGCTACACCTTC
CDR3: CASSLDRVPQPNYGYTF
size: NA
D: NA
J: TRBJ1-2
V: TRBV7-2

DNA: TGCGCCAGCAGCTTGGTACAGACGGATACCGGGGAGCTGTTTTTT
CDR3: CASSLVQTDTGELFF
size: NA
D: NA
J: TRBJ2-2
V: TRBV5-1

DNA: TGTGCCTGGAGTGTACTAGCGGGAGGGAACTACAATGAGCAGTTCTTC
CDR3: CAWSVLAGGNYNEQFF
size: NA
D: TRBD2
J: TRBJ2-1
V: TRBV30

DNA: TGTGCCAGTAGCTCAAGACAGGAGAACACTGAAGCTTTCTTT
CDR3: CASSSRQENTEAFF
size: NA
D: NA
J: TRBJ1-1
V: TRBV19

DNA: TGTGCCAGCATTGTCAACAATGAGCAGTTCTTC
CDR3: CASIVNNEQFF
size: NA
D: NA
J: TRBJ2-1
V: TRBV6-5

DNA: TGTGCCAGTAGTATAGACAGGGAAACCAACTATGGCTACACCTTC
CDR3: CASSIDRETNYGYTF
size: NA
D: NA
J: TRBJ1-2
V: TRBV19

DNA: TGTGCCAGCAGTTTGCCGGGGACTAGCACAGATACGCAGTATTTT
CDR3: CASSLPGTSTDTQYF
size: NA
D: NA
J: TRBJ2-3
V: TRBV28

DNA: TGTGCCAGCAGGCTGAGGGGGACATTGTCCTACGAGCAGTACTTC
CDR3: CASRLRGTLSYEQYF
size: NA
D: NA
J: TRBJ2-7
V: TRBV7-2

DNA: TGTGCCAGTAGGCCCCAGGGGGACCAGCCCCAGCATTTT
CDR3: CASRPQGDQPQHF
size: NA
D: TRBD1
J: TRBJ1-5
V: TRBV19

DNA: TGCGCCAGCAGCTTACTAGACTCTAGCACAGATACGCAGTATTTT
CDR3: CASSLLDSSTDTQYF
size: NA
D: NA
J: TRBJ2-3
V: TRBV5-1

DNA: TGTGCCAGCCAGCTGGGGGGAATGAATCCTAGCACAGATACGCAGTATTTT
CDR3: CASQLGGMNPSTDTQYF
size: NA
D: NA
J: TRBJ2-3
V: TRBV19

DNA: TGTGCCAGCAGCCTTATCCCTTCAGGGAGGACTGAAGCTTTCTTT
CDR3: CASSLIPSGRTEAFF
size: NA
D: NA
J: TRBJ1-1
V: TRBV7-2

DNA: TGTGCCAGCAGCGTAGGAACAGGGAATCAGCCCCAGCATTTT
CDR3: CASSVGTGNQPQHF
size: once
D: NA
J: TRBJ1-5
V: TRBV9

DNA: TGTGCCAGTGAATCAAACAGGGGACCCGCGAACACCGGGGAGCTGTTTTTT
CDR3: CASESNRGPANTGELFF
size: NA
D: TRBD1
J: TRBJ2-2
V: TRBV19

DNA: TGTGCCAGCAGCGAAGAACGGGACAGGTATTCAACTGAAGCTTTCTTT
CDR3: CASSEERDRYSTEAFF
size: NA
D: TRBD1
J: TRBJ1-1
V: TRBV5-6

DNA: TGTGCCAGCAGCACCGGCACAGATACGCAGTATTTT
CDR3: CASSTGTDTQYF
size: NA
D: NA
J: TRBJ2-3
V: TRBV21-1

DNA: TGTGCCAGAAGCTTGGGGACAGCAGTCTACGAGCAGTACTTC
CDR3: CARSLGTAVYEQYF
size: NA
D: NA
J: TRBJ2-7
V: TRBV5-3

DNA: TGTGCCAGCAGCTCCAGCGCAGAGACCCAGTACTTC
CDR3: CASSSSAETQYF
size: NA
D: NA
J: TRBJ2-5
V: TRBV7-9

DNA: TGCAGTGCTGTACCAGGGTCTGAAGCTTTCTTT
CDR3: CSAVPGSEAFF
size: few
D: NA
J: TRBJ1-1
V: TRBV20-1

DNA: TGCAGCGCTAGGACAGGGGGGAGCACTGAAGCTTTCTTT
CDR3: CSARTGGSTEAFF
size: NA
D: TRBD1
J: TRBJ1-1
V: TRBV29-1

DNA: TGTGCCAGCAGTCCCCCGGGGGGGAATCAGCCCCAGCATTTT
CDR3: CASSPPGGNQPQHF
size: NA
D: NA
J: TRBJ1-5
V: TRBV6-6

DNA: TGTGCCAGCTCACCAAGAGAGACAAGAGTGAACACTGAAGCTTTCTTT
CDR3: CASSPRETRVNTEAFF
size: NA
D: NA
J: TRBJ1-1
V: TRBV18

DNA: TGTGCCAGCAGCCCAGAGGACTACTCAGATACGCAGTATTTT
CDR3: CASSPEDYSDTQYF
size: few
D: NA
J: TRBJ2-3
V: TRBV7-9

DNA: TGTGCCATCACCCAACACCTCACAGAGACGAACACCGGGGAGCTGTTTTTT
CDR3: CAITQHLTETNTGELFF
size: NA
D: NA
J: TRBJ2-2
V: TRBV10-3